One and the same sample provided the 15 T cell receptor beta chains below, sequenced in a study of cytotoxic CD8 clonotypes in ibrutinib-treated CLL. Libraries were prepared by immunoSEQ multiplex PCR; TCRdb keeps only in-frame clonotypes and omits some of them. Here the sample spans 100,000 to 150,000 clones, roughly 88% being singletons. The source material was PBMCs, sampled after 24 months of ibrutinib treatment. All receptors come from a human donor with chronic lymphocytic leukemia.

This clone was observed a few times. This chain connects TRBV27 to TRBJ1-1; D gene unclear. Looked up from germline, CDR1 is MNHEY and CDR2 is SMNVEV (reference sequence). V was shortened by 6 bases and J by 1 base, with 6 bases between the two germline ends. CDR3 size: 12 residues. This CDR3 is CASRRANTEAFF. CDR3 DNA sequence: TGTGCCAGCAGGCGTGCGAACACTGAAGCTTTCTTT.

The rearrangement links TRBV29-1 to TRBJ2-7; 10 positions match TRBD1. Germline values: CDR1 SQVTM, CDR2 ANQGSEA. The CDR3 runs to 13 residues. Trimming cost V 4 bases and J 4 bases; bases outside gene matches: 4. The CDR3 nucleotides are TGCAGCGTTGGCGACAGGGGGCCGTACGAGCAGTACTTC. Translation: CSVGDRGPYEQYF.

This clone occurred a few times. The chain combines TRBV4-2 with TRBJ2-2; D unresolved. V was shortened by 0 bases and J by 0 bases, with 8 bases between the two germline ends. The CDR3 consists of 16 residues. Germline CDR1 and CDR2: LGHNA and YNFKEQ. CDR3 residues: CASSQDSFTNTGELFF. The CDR3 DNA reads as TGTGCCAGCAGCCAAGATTCCTTTACGAACACCGGGGAGCTGTTTTTT.

This chain links TRBV7-2 with TRBJ1-3; no clear D gene. Trimming removed 5 bases at V and 7 bases at J, with 18 bases between. Germline V CDR1 and CDR2: SGHTA, FQGNSA. This CDR3 has 15 amino acids. The CDR3, as DNA: TGTGCCAGCAGCCTTACAACAGTGAGCGGCAACACCATATATTTT. It translates to CASSLTTVSGNTIYF.

V and J are TRBV27 and TRBJ1-6; 7 bases fit TRBD1. With 2 bases clipped from V and 0 bases from J, the junction kept 7 bases outside the gene matches. CDR1 and CDR2 from the germline V gene are MNHEY and SMNVEV (reference sequence). The CDR3 consists of 18 residues. The CDR3, as DNA: TGTGCCAGCAGTTTAGGGAAACAGGGGAGCTCCTATAATTCACCCCTCCACTTT. It yields the protein CASSLGKQGSSYNSPLHF.

The chain has TRBV14 and TRBJ2-3; a possible D gene is TRBD2 (5 bases). Germline CDR1 is SGHDN and CDR2 is FVKESK. This CDR3 has 15 amino acids. V lost 4 bases and J lost 2, with 13 bases in between. DNA for the CDR3: TGTGCCAGCAGCCCGCGGGTGGGTCCCACAGATACGCAGTATTTT. Encoded protein: CASSPRVGPTDTQYF.

This clone was seen a single time. The chain joins TRBV28 to TRBJ2-7; 11 bases fit TRBD2. The CDR3 runs to 14 residues. Trimming at V came to 6 bases and at J to 2 bases, leaving 3 bases not matched to a gene. Per germline, CDR1 MDHEN and CDR2 SYDVKM. The CDR3 loop reads CASRRGLAAYEQYF. CDR3 DNA: TGTGCCAGCAGGCGGGGACTAGCGGCCTACGAGCAGTACTTC.

The chain has TRBV18 and TRBJ1-1, with no clear D. Trimming took 0 bases from V and 1 from J, leaving 6 bases between them. The CDR3 extends over 14 amino acids. CDR1 is KGHSH and CDR2 is LQKENI in the germline V gene. CDR3 sequence: CASSPPNGNTEAFF. The CDR3 nucleotides are TGTGCCAGCTCACCACCGAACGGGAACACTGAAGCTTTCTTT.

V is TRBV5-6 and J is TRBJ2-1, with 10 bases that match TRBD2. The CDR3 is made up of 14 amino acids. CDR1 is SGHDT, CDR2 YYEEEE, per germline. Losses at the gene ends were 2 bases for V and 5 bases for J; bases not matched to a gene: 1. The CDR3 is CASSLLAGHNEQFF. The CDR3 DNA reads as TGTGCCAGCAGCTTACTAGCGGGACACAATGAGCAGTTCTTC.

The chain has TRBV7-2 and TRBJ2-1; maybe TRBD2 (7 bases). CDR1 SGHTA and CDR2 FQGNSA come from the germline V gene. Trimming left V 4 bases short and J 7 bases short, with 14 bases between. CDR3 length: 14 residues. DNA of the CDR3: TGTGCCAGCAGCTCGAGGGGGGGGCGGAATGAGCAGTTCTTC. This translates into CASSSRGGRNEQFF.

V and J are TRBV19 and TRBJ2-7; D is undetermined. This CDR3 has 18 residues. V was cut by 2 bases and J by 7 bases, with 27 bases left in between. CDR1 is LNHDA and CDR2 is SQIVND in the germline V gene (reference sequence). CDR3 protein: CASSIRRLPARQNPEQYF. The DNA for the CDR3 is TGTGCCAGTAGTATAAGGCGGCTCCCGGCGAGGCAGAATCCAGAGCAGTACTTC. Drawing the rest from reference TRBV19 and TRBJ2-7, the complete variable domain is DGGITQSPKYLFRKEGQNVTLSCEQNLNHDAMYWYRQDPGQGLRLIYYSQIVNDFQKGDIAEGYSVSREKKESFPLTVTSAQKNPTAFYLCASSIRRLPARQNPEQYFGPGTRLTVT.

The chain combines TRBV27 with TRBJ2-3; 9 positions match TRBD2. CDR1 and CDR2 from the germline V gene are MNHEY and SMNVEV (reference sequence). Unmatched junction bases numbered 5, after V lost 4 bases and J lost 0 bases. The CDR3 sequence is 16 residues long. The CDR3: CASSSLAGASTDTQYF. The CDR3 nucleotides are TGTGCCAGCAGTTCGTTAGCGGGAGCTAGCACAGATACGCAGTATTTT.

The V and J genes are TRBV2 and TRBJ1-2, with 7 bases aligning to TRBD1. Germline V gives CDR1 SNHLY, CDR2 FYNNEI. The CDR3 covers 14 residues. V shed 8 bases, J shed 8 bases, and the junction held 14 bases outside the gene matches. The CDR3 spells CASRSLDRETGYTF. DNA of the CDR3: TGTGCCAGCCGCTCCCTCGACAGGGAGACCGGCTACACCTTC. The entire variable domain, with the rest obtained from reference TRBV2 and TRBJ1-2, is as follows: EPEVTQTPSHQVTQMGQEVILRCVPISNHLYFYWYRQILGQKVEFLVSFYNNEISEKSEIFDDQFSVERPDGSNFTLKIRSTKLEDSAMYFCASRSLDRETGYTFGSGTRLTVV.

The V call is TRBV28, the J call TRBJ2-3; tentatively, D is TRBD1 (5 bases). The CDR3 totals 17 residues. Per germline, CDR1 MDHEN and CDR2 SYDVKM. The ends were cut back, 7 bases at V and 2 bases at J, with 22 bases in the middle. CDR3 region: CASISPVGQGLTDTQYF. The CDR3 bases are TGTGCCAGCATCTCCCCGGTGGGGCAGGGCCTCACAGATACGCAGTATTTT.

The rearrangement links TRBV19 to TRBJ1-1; D call uncertain. Germline CDR1 is LNHDA and CDR2 is SQIVND (reference sequence). CDR3 length: 16 residues. Trimming removed 0 bases from V and 0 bases from J, with 11 bases in between. CDR3: CASSIDLRVLNTEAFF. CDR3 nucleotide sequence: TGTGCCAGTAGTATAGATCTACGGGTTTTGAACACTGAAGCTTTCTTT.